This TCR beta chain was captured in a study of OX40 agonist ivuxolimab in advanced cancers. Study in general: Prior anti-PD-1, anti-PD-L1 or anti-CTLA-4 therapy was allowed; around 40% had some.

Sequencing was performed with immunoSEQ multiplex PCR; in TCRdb, only in-frame clones are kept and a portion is missing. This table holds some 79,000 clones, about 93% found once. The study's findings and limits: Clonal expansion was seen in CD4+ and CD8+ blood T cells by week 6 at 0.1 to 3.0 mg/kg. A proportion of nonresponders additionally exhibited low normalized T-cell clonal expansion. Among expanded peripheral T cells, antigen specificity went undetermined.

As for this clone: Antigen specificity is unknown.

CDR3 length: 13 residues. Trimming removed 6 bases from V and 5 bases from J, with 12 bases in between. Germline V gene sequence: CDR1 MNHNS, CDR2 SASEGT. The sample here was CD4+ or CD8+ T cells sorted from blood, taken in a trial of the OX40 agonist ivuxolimab. V and J are TRBV6-1 and TRBJ2-3; D may correspond to TRBD1 or TRBD2 (5 bases each). This clonotype was obtained from an adult with an advanced solid tumor such as melanoma, head and neck, liver or kidney cancer. The CDR3 DNA sequence: TGTGCCAGCAGACGGGCTGGGGGAGATACGCAGTATTTT. It encodes CASRRAGGDTQYF.